Listed here is a single TCR beta chain. Its antigen is currently unknown. Other DNA sequences from this sample encode an identical CDR3 as well. Donors counted as nominally healthy when sampled, yet unrecorded immune exposures were likely. The V end lost 5 bases, the J end lost 0 bases, and 5 bases lay between the germline ends. CDR1 is LNHDA, CDR2 SQIVND, per germline (reference sequence). CDR3 length: 13 amino acids. The data belong to a study of cytomegalovirus exposure and HLA in healthy donors. Study-wide points: The HLA-A and HLA-B alleles of most subjects were reportedly predicted accurately from TCR beta sequences. It was confirmed in vitro that a few of the CMV-associated chains were specific for CMV antigens.

It was with 60 Vbeta and 13 Jbeta primers that the PCR ran. Clones were read by immunoSEQ multiplex PCR, and TCRdb kept only the in-frame ones, dropping some. This table has roughly 190,000 clones, roughly 80% appearing once. The source is a man in his fifties in good health and CMV-seronegative. This chain connects TRBV19 to TRBJ1-5; no clear D. The sequencing sample was made of PBMCs. The DNA for the CDR3 is TGTGCCAGTAGTCTAAATAGCAATCAGCCCCAGCATTTT. Amino acid sequence: CASSLNSNQPQHF. The full variable domain, its missing parts supplied by reference TRBV19 and TRBJ1-5, is DGGITQSPKYLFRKEGQNVTLSCEQNLNHDAMYWYRQDPGQGLRLIYYSQIVNDFQKGDIAEGYSVSREKKESFPLTVTSAQKNPTAFYLCASSLNSNQPQHFGDGTRLSIL.